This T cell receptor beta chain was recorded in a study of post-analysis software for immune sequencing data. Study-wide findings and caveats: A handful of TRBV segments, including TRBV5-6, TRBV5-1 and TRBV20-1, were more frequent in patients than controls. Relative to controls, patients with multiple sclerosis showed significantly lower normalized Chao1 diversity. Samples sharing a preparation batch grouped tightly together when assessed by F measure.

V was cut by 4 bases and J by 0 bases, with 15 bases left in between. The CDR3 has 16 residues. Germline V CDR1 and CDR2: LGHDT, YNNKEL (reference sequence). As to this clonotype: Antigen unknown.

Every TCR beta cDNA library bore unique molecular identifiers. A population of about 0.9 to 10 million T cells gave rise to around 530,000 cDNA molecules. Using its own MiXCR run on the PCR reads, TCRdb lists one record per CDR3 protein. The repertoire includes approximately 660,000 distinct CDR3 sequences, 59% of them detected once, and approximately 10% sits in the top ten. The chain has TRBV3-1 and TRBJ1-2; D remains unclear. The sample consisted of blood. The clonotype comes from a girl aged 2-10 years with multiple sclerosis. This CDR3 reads CASSPRERSSNYGYTF. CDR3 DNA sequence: TGTGCCAGCAGCCCCCGGGAGAGATCATCTAACTATGGCTACACCTTC.